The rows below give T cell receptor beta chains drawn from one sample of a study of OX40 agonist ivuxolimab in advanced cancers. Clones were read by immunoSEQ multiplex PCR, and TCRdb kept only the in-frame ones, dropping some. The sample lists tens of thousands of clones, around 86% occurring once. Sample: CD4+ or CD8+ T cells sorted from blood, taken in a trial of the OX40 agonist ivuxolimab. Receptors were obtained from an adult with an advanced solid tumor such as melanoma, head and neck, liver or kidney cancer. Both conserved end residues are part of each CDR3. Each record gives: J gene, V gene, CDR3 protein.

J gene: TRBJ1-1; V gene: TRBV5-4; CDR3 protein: CASSLVPLLGAVNTEAFF
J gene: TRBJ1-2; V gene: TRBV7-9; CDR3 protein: CASSLNYGYTF
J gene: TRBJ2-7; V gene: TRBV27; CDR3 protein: CASSAASGAYEQYF
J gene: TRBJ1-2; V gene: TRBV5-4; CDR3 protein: CASSETGEGYTF
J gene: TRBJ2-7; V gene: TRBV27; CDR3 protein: CASSKTLSEQYF
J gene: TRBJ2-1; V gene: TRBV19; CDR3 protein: CASSPLAGGLGEQFF
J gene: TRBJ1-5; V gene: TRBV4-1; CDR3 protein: CASSQGPGSNQPQHF
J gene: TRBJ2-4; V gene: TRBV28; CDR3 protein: CASSNDRETAKNIQYF
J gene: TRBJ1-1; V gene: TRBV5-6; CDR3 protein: CASSLSAGRFTEAFF
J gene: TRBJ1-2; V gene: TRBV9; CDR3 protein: CASSIRDRASGYTF
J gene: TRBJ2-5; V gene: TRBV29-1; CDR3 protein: CSAEGPGLETQYF
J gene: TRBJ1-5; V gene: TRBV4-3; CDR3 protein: CASSPGRGSNQPQHF
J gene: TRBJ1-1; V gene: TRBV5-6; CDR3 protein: CASSAAGGSWNTEAFF
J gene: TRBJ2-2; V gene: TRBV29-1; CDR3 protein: CSVEDRQNTGELFF
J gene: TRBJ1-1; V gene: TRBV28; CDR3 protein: CASSTLLGLNTEAFF
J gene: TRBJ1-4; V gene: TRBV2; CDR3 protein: CASSEGGFVQKLFF
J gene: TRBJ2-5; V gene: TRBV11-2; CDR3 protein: CACRGLGETQYF
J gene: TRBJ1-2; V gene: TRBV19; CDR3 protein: CASSGVRAYGYTF
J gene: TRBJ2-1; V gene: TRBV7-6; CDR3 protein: CASSLVRGGGNEQFF
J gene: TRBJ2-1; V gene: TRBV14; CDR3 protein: CASSQGTGWADEQFF
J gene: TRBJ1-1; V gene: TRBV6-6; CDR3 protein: CASSLPGMNTEAFF
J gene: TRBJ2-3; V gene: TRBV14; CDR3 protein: CASSQVLGRGPTDTQYF
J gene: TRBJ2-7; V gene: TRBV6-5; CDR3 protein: CASSYALGGYEQYF
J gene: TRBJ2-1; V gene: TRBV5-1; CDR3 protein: CASRAGSYNEQFF
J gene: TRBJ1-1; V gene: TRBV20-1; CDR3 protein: CSAGQGVEAFF
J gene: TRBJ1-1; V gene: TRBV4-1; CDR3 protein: CASSYTGGGMNTEAFF
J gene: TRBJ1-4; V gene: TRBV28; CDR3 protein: CASSSRMGANEKLFF
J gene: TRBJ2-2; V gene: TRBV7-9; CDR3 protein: CASSSTREEYSNTGELFF
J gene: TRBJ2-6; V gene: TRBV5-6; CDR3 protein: CASSGGQGAGANVLTF
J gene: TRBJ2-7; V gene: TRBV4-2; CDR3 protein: CASSQENEISYEQYF
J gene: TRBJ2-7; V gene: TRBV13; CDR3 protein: CASSLGTGTYEQYF
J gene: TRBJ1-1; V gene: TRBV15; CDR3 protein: CATSRDRTTRAFF
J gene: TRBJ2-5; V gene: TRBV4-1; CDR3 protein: CASSQEDRVEETQYF
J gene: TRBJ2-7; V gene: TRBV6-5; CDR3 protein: CASSYSSGAVSYEQYF
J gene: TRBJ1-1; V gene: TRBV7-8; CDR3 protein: CASSLGAGTVYTEAFF
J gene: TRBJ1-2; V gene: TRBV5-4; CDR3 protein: CASSLAGTHYGYTF
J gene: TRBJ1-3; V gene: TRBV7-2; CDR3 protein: CASSLGRDTIYF